This entry lists 20 T cell receptor beta chains sequenced from one sample in a study of T-cell memory formation after mild COVID-19 (TCRdb year 2021). Library method: 5' RACE. The instrument was an Illumina NovaSeq 6000. TCRdb ran its own pipeline on the public reads, namely fastp trimming at Q25 and MiXCR clone calling, and kept in-frame beta chains. Identical CDR3 protein sequences are pooled into one entry, listed with their most common genes and DNA. The sample contains roughly 40,000 distinct CDR3 sequences, 7.3% of them found a single time. 1.4% of the sample belongs to the ten largest clones. Material for sequencing was PBMCs or a T cell subset sorted from them (not recorded which). These receptors were obtained from a man younger than 35 who had mild COVID-19 (a few samples of this study predate the infection). The sample titles of this study are shuffled in the database, so cell type and time point are left out; the donor was told from shared clones.

The chain employs TRBV7-9 and TRBJ1-2; D might be TRBD1 (5 bases). CDR3 length: 15 amino acids. V was shortened by 5 bases and J by 2 bases, with 15 bases between the two germline ends. Germline lookup yields CDR1 SEHNR and CDR2 FQNEAQ (reference sequence). CDR3 amino acids: CASSAKSTVNYGYTF. The DNA of the CDR3 is TGTGCCAGCAGCGCAAAATCGACAGTCAACTATGGCTACACCTTC.

This clonotype was counted many times. This chain links TRBV7-9 with TRBJ2-3; no clear D. The CDR3 is 12 residues long. CDR1 and CDR2 (germline): SEHNR, FQNEAQ (reference sequence). Trimming left V 6 bases short and J 3 bases short, with 7 bases between. DNA of the CDR3: TGTGCCAGCAGGCCACAAACAGATACGCAGTATTTT. Protein product: CASRPQTDTQYF.

Regarding this clonotype: A much more abundant neighbour one base away suggests this may be a read error. The chain recombines TRBV7-2 with TRBJ2-3; 11 bases align to TRBD2. The V gene's germline CDR1 is SGHTA and CDR2 FQGNSA. This CDR3 is 15 amino acids long. This CDR3 is CAISLGLAGGDTQYF. CDR3 DNA sequence: TGTGCCATCAGCTTAGGTCTAGCGGGGGGCGATACGCAGTATTTT. Supplemented by reference TRBV7-2 and TRBJ2-3, the full variable domain reads GAGVSQSPSNKVTEKGKDVELRCDPISGHTALYWYRQSLGQGLEFLIYFQGNSAPDKSGLPSDRFSAERTGGSVSTLTIQRTQQEDSAVYLCAISLGLAGGDTQYFGPGTRLTVL.

The chain links TRBV4-3 to TRBJ1-1; D unresolved. The germline CDR1 and CDR2 sequences are LGHNA and YSLEER. Trimming took off 5 bases at V and 0 bases at J, with 10 bases between the two ends. CDR3 size: 14 residues. In DNA, the CDR3 is TGCGCCAGCAGCATAGGCAACCTGAACACTGAAGCTTTCTTT. It encodes CASSIGNLNTEAFF.

This clonotype was picked up a small number of times. This chain connects TRBV5-1 to TRBJ2-5; TRBD2 aligns across 7 bases. Germline CDR1 SGHRS, CDR2 YFSETQ. The length of the CDR3 is 15 residues. Germline trimming cut 0 bases from V and 5 bases from J; bases unmatched to any gene: 7. The CDR3 coding sequence is TGCGCCAGCAGCTTGGGGTCTAGCGGAGTGGAGACCCAGTACTTC. It translates to CASSLGSSGVETQYF.

The table lists this clonotype with many counts. The rearrangement joins TRBV6-5 to TRBJ1-1, with TRBD1 matching over 7 bases. J gave up 4 bases and V 4 bases, and 3 bases lay outside the gene matches. The germline CDR1 and CDR2 sequences are MNHEY and SVGAGI. There are 13 residues in the CDR3. In DNA, the CDR3 is TGTGCCAGCAGTTTGTACAGGGGCACTGAAGCTTTCTTT. Encoded protein: CASSLYRGTEAFF.

This clonotype has more than one count but fewer than ten. The rearrangement links TRBV5-1 to TRBJ2-1, with 7 bases identical to TRBD1. Germline values: CDR1 SGHRS, CDR2 YFSETQ. The CDR3 spans 14 residues. The ends lost 3 bases at V and 9 bases at J; junction bases unmatched: 9. The CDR3 region has the DNA TGCGCCAGCAGCTCGCTGACAGGGAAGGTTGAGCAGTTCTTC. This codes for CASSSLTGKVEQFF.

As to this clonotype: The germline gene is not matched at one end of the junction; a read error may be the cause. The chain carries TRBV5-1 and TRBJ1-1; 7 positions agree with TRBD1. Germline CDR1 SGHRS, CDR2 YFSETQ. The CDR3 has 14 residues. The CDR3 nucleotides are TGCGCCAGCAGCGCATGGACAGGAGGGACTGAAGCTTCCTTT. It specifies CASSAWTGGTEASF. The whole variable domain, remainder taken from reference TRBV5-1 and TRBJ1-1, is KAGVTQTPRYLIKTRGQQVTLSCSPISGHRSVSWYQQTPGQGLQFLFEYFSETQRNKGNFPGRFSGRQFSNSRSEMNVSTLELGDSALYLCASSAWTGGTEASFGQGTRLTVV.

This clonotype was found many times. The CDR3 here is CATSDFSGPSDTQYF. The DNA of the CDR3 is TGTGCCACCAGTGATTTCTCGGGGCCATCAGATACGCAGTATTTT. The gene calls are TRBV24-1 and TRBJ2-3; D is perhaps TRBD1 or TRBD2 (5 bases each). CDR1 and CDR2 (germline): KGHDR, SFDVKD. The V end was cut by 1 base, the J end by 4 bases, with 11 bases between. The CDR3 sequence is 15 residues long.

This clonotype was counted only a few times. The J gene is TRBJ2-7, the V gene TRBV6-5; a weak D match, TRBD1 (6 bases). This CDR3 spans 15 amino acids. V was shortened by 4 bases and J by 3 bases, with 16 bases between the two germline ends. In germline, CDR1 is MNHEY, CDR2 SVGAGI. The CDR3 protein is CASSSGRGLIYEQYV. The CDR3 coding sequence is TGTGCCAGCAGTTCGGGTAGGGGGTTGATCTACGAGCAGTACGTC.

This chain links TRBV3-1 with TRBJ2-1, with 8 bases matching TRBD2. The germline CDR1 and CDR2 sequences are LGHDT and YNNKEL (reference sequence). With V trimmed by 0 bases and J by 8 bases, 9 bases remained unmatched. This CDR3 is 16 amino acids long. The CDR3 sequence is CASSQDGSGGAYEQFF. CDR3 nucleotide sequence: TGTGCCAGCAGCCAAGATGGAAGCGGGGGAGCGTATGAGCAGTTCTTC.

This clonotype was recorded many times. The chain has TRBV5-1 and TRBJ2-5; 7 nucleotides agree with TRBD2. The CDR3 runs 13 residues. CDR1 and CDR2 (germline): SGHRS, YFSETQ. The junction had 5 bases not matched to a gene; V was cut back by 5 bases and J by 4 bases. The CDR3 reads CASSKERGETQYF. CDR3 nucleotide sequence: TGCGCCAGCAGTAAAGAGCGGGGAGAGACCCAGTACTTC.

This clonotype showed up just a few times. CDR3 residues: CASSGPSGRMEETQYF. In DNA, the CDR3 is TGTGCCAGCAGCGGGCCTTCGGGACGGATGGAAGAGACCCAGTACTTC. This chain joins TRBV9 and TRBJ2-5; D possibly matches TRBD1 or TRBD2 (5 bases each). The CDR3 is 16 amino acids. Germline CDR1 is SGDLS and CDR2 is YYNGEE. The V end lost 3 bases, the J end lost 3 bases, and 18 bases lay between the germline ends. The full variable domain, rest sourced from reference TRBV9 and TRBJ2-5, is DSGVTQTPKHLITATGQRVTLRCSPRSGDLSVYWYQQSLDQGLQFLIQYYNGEERAKGNILERFSAQQFPDLHSELNLSSLELGDSALYFCASSGPSGRMEETQYFGPGTRLLVL.

V gene TRBV18 combines with J gene TRBJ1-4; D uncertain. Germline CDR1 reads KGHSH; CDR2 reads LQKENI. V was pared by 6 bases and J by 7 bases, with 39 bases between. The CDR3 runs to 22 residues. The CDR3 nucleotides read TGTGCCAGCTCCCTTCCGAGGGCGCAAACCCAAAACGTTCGGATGCAAAGTGAAAAACTGTTTTTT. Translating gives CASSLPRAQTQNVRMQSEKLFF.

CDR3 residues: CSVEVGIGTEAFF. Written as DNA, the CDR3 is TGCAGCGTTGAAGTGGGGATCGGCACTGAAGCTTTCTTT. The chain joins TRBV29-1 to TRBJ1-1; D is unclear. Trimming left V 1 base short and J 4 bases short, with 10 bases between. Germline assignment: CDR1 SQVTM and CDR2 ANQGSEA. The CDR3 length is 13 residues.

The CDR3, as DNA: TGTGCCACCAGGAGAGACAGGGCTGATGGCGATGAGCAGTTCTTC. This sequence encodes CATRRDRADGDEQFF. The J gene is TRBJ2-1, the V gene TRBV24-1; 7 nucleotides line up with TRBD1. Germline values: CDR1 KGHDR, CDR2 SFDVKD. V lost 7 bases, J lost 8 bases, and 13 bases stayed unmatched. The CDR3 has 15 amino acids.

This clonotype was seen many times. CDR3 region: CASSLGPPSNTGELFF. CDR3 DNA sequence: TGTGCCAGCAGCTTGGGTCCCCCCAGCAACACCGGGGAGCTGTTTTTT. The V call is TRBV5-6, the J call TRBJ2-2; no clear D gene. The V end lost 0 bases, the J end lost 2 bases, and 11 bases lay between the germline ends. Germline V lookup: CDR1 SGHDT, CDR2 YYEEEE. The CDR3 covers 16 residues.

This sequence joins TRBV7-2 and TRBJ2-5, with D uncertain. Germline values: CDR1 SGHTA, CDR2 FQGNSA. V shed 5 bases and J shed 5 bases, with 6 bases lying between them. CDR3 size: 11 residues. CDR3 amino acids: CASSPTETQYF. The CDR3 DNA sequence: TGTGCCAGCAGCCCAACGGAGACCCAGTACTTC.

The chain has TRBV27 and TRBJ1-2, with 7 bases fitting TRBD1. Looked up from germline, CDR1 is MNHEY and CDR2 is SMNVEV (reference sequence). The CDR3 is 14 amino acids. The V gene end was trimmed by 3 bases and the J gene end by 2 bases; junction bases not matched to a gene: 3. CDR3 DNA: TGTGCCAGCAGTTTTGGACAGGCGAACTATGGCTACACCTTC. It encodes CASSFGQANYGYTF.

This clonotype turned up a few times. The chain links TRBV6-2 or TRBV6-3 to TRBJ2-2, with D perhaps matching TRBD2 (6 bases). Looked up from germline, CDR1 is MNHEY and CDR2 is SVGEGT. This CDR3 contains 15 residues. The V gene lost 6 bases and the J gene lost 4 bases, with 15 bases spanning the gap. The CDR3 reads CASSDPGRGTGELFF. The CDR3 nucleotides read TGTGCCAGCAGCGATCCCGGGAGAGGCACCGGGGAGCTGTTTTTT.